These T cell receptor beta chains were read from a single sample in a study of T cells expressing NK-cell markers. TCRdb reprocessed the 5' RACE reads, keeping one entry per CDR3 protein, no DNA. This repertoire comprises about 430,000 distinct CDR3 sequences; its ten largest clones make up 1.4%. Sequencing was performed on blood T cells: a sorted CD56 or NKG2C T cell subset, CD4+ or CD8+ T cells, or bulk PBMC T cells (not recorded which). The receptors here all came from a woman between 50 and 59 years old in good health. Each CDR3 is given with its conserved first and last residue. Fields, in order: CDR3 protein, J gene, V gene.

CDR3aa: CSARVQGYGYTF; j_gene: TRBJ1-2; v_gene: TRBV20-1
CDR3aa: CASSLPLRTRPNNEQFF; j_gene: TRBJ2-1; v_gene: TRBV7-9
CDR3aa: CASSQGVPSGSYNEQFF; j_gene: TRBJ2-1; v_gene: TRBV3-1
CDR3aa: CASSLVQPHTGELFF; j_gene: TRBJ2-2; v_gene: TRBV5-5
CDR3aa: CASSEPSGQETQYF; j_gene: TRBJ2-5; v_gene: TRBV5-1
CDR3aa: CATSPSGYYEQYF; j_gene: TRBJ2-7; v_gene: TRBV24-1
CDR3aa: CSARDPFSRSSTDTQYF; j_gene: TRBJ2-3; v_gene: TRBV20-1
CDR3aa: CASSVELAGNQETQYF; j_gene: TRBJ2-5; v_gene: TRBV9
CDR3aa: CASSPGSGSTDTQYF; j_gene: TRBJ2-3; v_gene: TRBV6-2/TRBV6-3
CDR3aa: CASSVTQGFDYGYTF; j_gene: TRBJ1-2; v_gene: TRBV12-3/TRBV12-4
CDR3aa: CSVTGGSGNTIYF; j_gene: TRBJ1-3; v_gene: TRBV29-1
CDR3aa: CASSHNTYEQYF; j_gene: TRBJ2-7; v_gene: TRBV7-6
CDR3aa: CATSRGYEYEQYF; j_gene: TRBJ2-7; v_gene: TRBV15
CDR3aa: CASSQGWSVNGYTF; j_gene: TRBJ1-2; v_gene: TRBV14
CDR3aa: CATSRDSYNEKLFF; j_gene: TRBJ1-4; v_gene: TRBV15
CDR3aa: CASSFKGLAGLNEQFF; j_gene: TRBJ2-1; v_gene: TRBV11-3
CDR3aa: CASSQDVGIQETQYF; j_gene: TRBJ2-5; v_gene: TRBV3-1
CDR3aa: CASSQKLANTGELFF; j_gene: TRBJ2-2; v_gene: TRBV3-1
CDR3aa: CSVVGTGFSYNEQFF; j_gene: TRBJ2-1; v_gene: TRBV29-1
CDR3aa: CSASEGGRGQPQHF; j_gene: TRBJ1-5; v_gene: TRBV20-1
CDR3aa: CAAGLAGLETQYF; j_gene: TRBJ2-5; v_gene: TRBV19
CDR3aa: CSASASSTLNEQFF; j_gene: TRBJ2-1; v_gene: TRBV20-1
CDR3aa: CASLTSGRVHEQFF; j_gene: TRBJ2-1; v_gene: TRBV6-1
CDR3aa: CSVSTSGEQYF; j_gene: TRBJ2-7; v_gene: TRBV29-1
CDR3aa: CASSFNNRGSTEAFF; j_gene: TRBJ1-1; v_gene: TRBV12-3/TRBV12-4
CDR3aa: CSARRDRTPEAFF; j_gene: TRBJ1-1; v_gene: TRBV20-1
CDR3aa: CASSGGPGAQEGTQYF; j_gene: TRBJ2-3; v_gene: TRBV7-3
CDR3aa: CASSLGGVAGGYNEQFF; j_gene: TRBJ2-1; v_gene: TRBV9
CDR3aa: CATSRTGSVATEAFF; j_gene: TRBJ1-1; v_gene: TRBV15
CDR3aa: CASSGQGLAEQLAKNIQYF; j_gene: TRBJ2-4; v_gene: TRBV11-2
CDR3aa: CASSSVMGVGSRGTEAFF; j_gene: TRBJ1-1; v_gene: TRBV12-3/TRBV12-4
CDR3aa: CAITGTGSIYGYTF; j_gene: TRBJ1-2; v_gene: TRBV10-3
CDR3aa: CASSPPTVRGGELFF; j_gene: TRBJ2-2; v_gene: TRBV5-6
CDR3aa: CSVRWKDSGNTIYF; j_gene: TRBJ1-3; v_gene: TRBV29-1
CDR3aa: CSARRTPVLTGELFF; j_gene: TRBJ2-2; v_gene: TRBV20-1
CDR3aa: CASSLGTGLFYGYTF; j_gene: TRBJ1-2; v_gene: TRBV28
CDR3aa: CASSLTGTSLSYEQYF; j_gene: TRBJ2-7; v_gene: TRBV5-1
CDR3aa: CASSFVSYSSYEQYF; j_gene: TRBJ2-7; v_gene: TRBV5-6
CDR3aa: CASSPKPGQRNEKLFF; j_gene: TRBJ1-4; v_gene: TRBV3-1
CDR3aa: CASSLGRLSSYNSPLHF; j_gene: TRBJ1-6; v_gene: TRBV5-5
CDR3aa: CAIARGAAYEQYF; j_gene: TRBJ2-7; v_gene: TRBV10-3
CDR3aa: CASSPPGAGRHAGLFF; j_gene: TRBJ1-4; v_gene: TRBV18
CDR3aa: CASSSTGSRGQPQHF; j_gene: TRBJ1-5; v_gene: TRBV11-2
CDR3aa: CSARSHGGLDTGELFF; j_gene: TRBJ2-2; v_gene: TRBV20-1
CDR3aa: CASSEVTSLGYTF; j_gene: TRBJ1-2; v_gene: TRBV6-1
CDR3aa: CASSDKGRINQPQHF; j_gene: TRBJ1-5; v_gene: TRBV6-1
CDR3aa: CAIRGDYTNEQFF; j_gene: TRBJ2-1; v_gene: TRBV10-3
CDR3aa: CASSLKTSGRLTYEQYF; j_gene: TRBJ2-7; v_gene: TRBV7-9
CDR3aa: CASSNQPGTGGGEQYF; j_gene: TRBJ2-7; v_gene: TRBV9
CDR3aa: CAISQTSGAEGHTQYF; j_gene: TRBJ2-3; v_gene: TRBV10-3
CDR3aa: CASSQESYLFF; j_gene: TRBJ2-1; v_gene: TRBV3-1
CDR3aa: CASSRREVAYEQYF; j_gene: TRBJ2-7; v_gene: TRBV18
CDR3aa: CASSPVAGQSDEQYF; j_gene: TRBJ2-7; v_gene: TRBV12-3/TRBV12-4
CDR3aa: CATSRGPTGSSYNEQFF; j_gene: TRBJ2-1; v_gene: TRBV15
CDR3aa: CASSLDGQGRVEQYF; j_gene: TRBJ2-7; v_gene: TRBV3-1
CDR3aa: CASRTGTSGGGNQETQYF; j_gene: TRBJ2-5; v_gene: TRBV19
CDR3aa: CSASRPEGDTDTQYF; j_gene: TRBJ2-3; v_gene: TRBV20-1
CDR3aa: CASSRGTGSQETQYF; j_gene: TRBJ2-5; v_gene: TRBV12-3/TRBV12-4
CDR3aa: CSVRTVSIAKNIQYF; j_gene: TRBJ2-4; v_gene: TRBV20-1
CDR3aa: CASSERLAGAISGELFF; j_gene: TRBJ2-2; v_gene: TRBV10-2